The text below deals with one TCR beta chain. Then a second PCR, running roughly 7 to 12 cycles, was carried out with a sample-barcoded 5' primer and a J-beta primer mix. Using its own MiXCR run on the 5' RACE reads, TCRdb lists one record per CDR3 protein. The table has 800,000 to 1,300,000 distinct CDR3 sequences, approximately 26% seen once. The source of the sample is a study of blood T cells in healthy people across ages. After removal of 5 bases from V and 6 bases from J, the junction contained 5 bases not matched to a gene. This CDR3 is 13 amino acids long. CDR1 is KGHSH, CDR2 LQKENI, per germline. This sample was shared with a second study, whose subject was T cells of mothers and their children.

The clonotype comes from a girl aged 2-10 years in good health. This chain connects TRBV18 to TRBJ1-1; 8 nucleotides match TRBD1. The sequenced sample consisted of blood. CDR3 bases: TGTGCCAGCTCAGCCGGACAGGGCCCTGAAGCTTTCTTT. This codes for CASSAGQGPEAFF.